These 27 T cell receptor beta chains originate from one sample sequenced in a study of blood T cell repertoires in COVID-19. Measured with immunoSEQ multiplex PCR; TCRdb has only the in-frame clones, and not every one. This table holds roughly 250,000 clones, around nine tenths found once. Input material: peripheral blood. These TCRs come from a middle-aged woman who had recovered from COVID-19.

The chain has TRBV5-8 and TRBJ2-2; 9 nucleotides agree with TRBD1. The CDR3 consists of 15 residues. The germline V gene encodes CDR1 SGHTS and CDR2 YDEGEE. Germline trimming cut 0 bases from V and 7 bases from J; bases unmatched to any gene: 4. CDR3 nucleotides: TGTGCCAGCAGCTTGGGGACAGGGGTAGACGGGGAGCTGTTTTTT. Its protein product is CASSLGTGVDGELFF. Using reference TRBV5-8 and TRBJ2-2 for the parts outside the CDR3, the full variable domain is EAGVTQSPTHLIKTRGQQATLRCSPISGHTSVYWYQQALGLGLQFLLWYDEGEERNRGNFPPRFSGRQFPNYSSELNVNALELEDSALYLCASSLGTGVDGELFFGEGSRLTVL.

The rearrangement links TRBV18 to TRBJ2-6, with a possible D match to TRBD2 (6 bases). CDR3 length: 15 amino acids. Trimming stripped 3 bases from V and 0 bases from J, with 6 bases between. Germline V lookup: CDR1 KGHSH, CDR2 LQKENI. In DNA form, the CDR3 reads TGTGCCAGCTCACCCGGGGGCTCTGGGGCCAACGTCCTGACTTTC. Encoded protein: CASSPGGSGANVLTF.

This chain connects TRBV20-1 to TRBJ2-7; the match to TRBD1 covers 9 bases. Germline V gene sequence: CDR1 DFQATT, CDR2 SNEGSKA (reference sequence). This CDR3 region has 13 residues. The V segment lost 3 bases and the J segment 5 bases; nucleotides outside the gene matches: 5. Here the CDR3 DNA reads TGCAGTGCTAGTGGGACAGGGTACAACGAGCAGTACTTC. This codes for CSASGTGYNEQYF.

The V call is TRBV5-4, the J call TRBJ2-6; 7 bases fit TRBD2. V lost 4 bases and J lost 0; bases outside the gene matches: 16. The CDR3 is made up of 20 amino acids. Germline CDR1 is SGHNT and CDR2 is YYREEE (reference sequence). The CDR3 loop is CASSPRRAAGISSGANVLTF. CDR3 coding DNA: TGTGCCAGCAGCCCGAGGCGGGCAGCGGGGATTAGCTCTGGGGCCAACGTCCTGACTTTC.

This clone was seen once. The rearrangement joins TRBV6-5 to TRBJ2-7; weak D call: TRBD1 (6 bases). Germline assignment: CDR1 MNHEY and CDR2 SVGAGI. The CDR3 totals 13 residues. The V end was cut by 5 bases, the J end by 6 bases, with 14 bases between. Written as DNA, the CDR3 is TGTGCCAGCAGTAAGGGACGGACAGTCGAGCAGTACTTC. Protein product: CASSKGRTVEQYF.

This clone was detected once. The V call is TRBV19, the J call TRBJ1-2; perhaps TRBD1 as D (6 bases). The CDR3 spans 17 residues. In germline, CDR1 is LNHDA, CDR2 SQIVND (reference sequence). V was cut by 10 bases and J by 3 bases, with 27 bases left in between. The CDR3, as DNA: TGTGCCACCATGCGGACAGCCCTACAAGGCCTGTACTATGGCTACACCTTC. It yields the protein CATMRTALQGLYYGYTF.

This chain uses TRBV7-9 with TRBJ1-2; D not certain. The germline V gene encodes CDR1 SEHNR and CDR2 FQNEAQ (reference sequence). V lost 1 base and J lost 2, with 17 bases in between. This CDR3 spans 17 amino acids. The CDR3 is CASSLDRLDGLNYGYTF. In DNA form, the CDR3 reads TGTGCCAGCAGCTTAGATAGGTTAGACGGGTTGAACTATGGCTACACCTTC.

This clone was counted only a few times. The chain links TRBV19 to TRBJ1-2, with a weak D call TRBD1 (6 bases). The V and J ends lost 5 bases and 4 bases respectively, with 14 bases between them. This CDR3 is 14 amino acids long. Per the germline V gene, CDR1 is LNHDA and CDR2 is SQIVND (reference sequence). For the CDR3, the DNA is TGTGCCAGTAGTCCCCTGGCAGGGGCCTATGGCTACACCTTC. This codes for CASSPLAGAYGYTF.

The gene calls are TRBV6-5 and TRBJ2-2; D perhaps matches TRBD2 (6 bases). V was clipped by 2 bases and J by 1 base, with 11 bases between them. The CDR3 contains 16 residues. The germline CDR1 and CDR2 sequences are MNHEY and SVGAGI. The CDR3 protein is CASSYAGGVNTGELFF. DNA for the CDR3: TGTGCCAGCAGTTACGCCGGGGGTGTGAACACCGGGGAGCTGTTTTTT.

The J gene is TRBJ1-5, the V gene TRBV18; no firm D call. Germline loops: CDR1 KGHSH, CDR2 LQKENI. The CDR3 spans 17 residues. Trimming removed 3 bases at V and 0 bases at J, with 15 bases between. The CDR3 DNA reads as TGTGCCAGCTCACCTCTGGGAGGAGTCTATAGCAATCAGCCCCAGCATTTT. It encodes CASSPLGGVYSNQPQHF.

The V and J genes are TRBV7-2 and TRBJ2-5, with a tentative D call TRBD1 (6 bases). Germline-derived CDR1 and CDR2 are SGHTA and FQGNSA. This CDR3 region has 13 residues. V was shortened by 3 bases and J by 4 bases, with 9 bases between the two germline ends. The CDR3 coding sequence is TGTGCCAGCAGCTTTTGGGGGCCAGAGACCCAGTACTTC. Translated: CASSFWGPETQYF.

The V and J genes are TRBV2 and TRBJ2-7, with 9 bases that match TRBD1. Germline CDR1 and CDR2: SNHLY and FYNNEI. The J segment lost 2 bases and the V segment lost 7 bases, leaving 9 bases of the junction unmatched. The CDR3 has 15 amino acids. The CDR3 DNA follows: TGTGCCAGCAAGTATGTGACAGGGGGGACCTACGAGCAGTACTTC. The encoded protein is CASKYVTGGTYEQYF.

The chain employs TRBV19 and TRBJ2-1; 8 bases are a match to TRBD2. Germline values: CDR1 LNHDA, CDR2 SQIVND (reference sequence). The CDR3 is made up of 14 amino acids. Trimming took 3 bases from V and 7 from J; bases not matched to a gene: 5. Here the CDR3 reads CASSITGGGNEQFF. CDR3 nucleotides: TGTGCCAGTAGTATTACGGGAGGGGGGAATGAGCAGTTCTTC.

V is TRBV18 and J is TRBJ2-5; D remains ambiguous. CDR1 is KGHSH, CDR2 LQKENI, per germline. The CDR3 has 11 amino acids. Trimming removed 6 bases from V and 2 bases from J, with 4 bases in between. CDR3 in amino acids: CASSQQETQYF. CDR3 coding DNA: TGTGCCAGCTCCCAACAAGAGACCCAGTACTTC.

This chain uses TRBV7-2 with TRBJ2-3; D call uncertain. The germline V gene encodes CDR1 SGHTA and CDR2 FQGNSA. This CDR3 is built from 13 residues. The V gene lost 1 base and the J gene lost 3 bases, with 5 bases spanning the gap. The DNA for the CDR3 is TGTGCCAGCAGCTTAGGCGGAACAGATACGCAGTATTTT. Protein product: CASSLGGTDTQYF.

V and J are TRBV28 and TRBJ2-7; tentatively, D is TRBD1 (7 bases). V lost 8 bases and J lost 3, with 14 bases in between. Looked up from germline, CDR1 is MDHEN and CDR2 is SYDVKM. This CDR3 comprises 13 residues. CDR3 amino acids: CASRGGGLYEQYF. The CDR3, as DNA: TGTGCCAGCCGCGGAGGGGGCCTCTACGAGCAGTACTTC.

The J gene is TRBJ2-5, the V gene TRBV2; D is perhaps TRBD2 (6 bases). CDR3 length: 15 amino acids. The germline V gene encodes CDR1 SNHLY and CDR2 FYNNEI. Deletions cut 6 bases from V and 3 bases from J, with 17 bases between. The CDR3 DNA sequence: TGTGCCAGCAGGAGGGTGGGGGGATCGGAAGAGACCCAGTACTTC. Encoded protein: CASRRVGGSEETQYF.

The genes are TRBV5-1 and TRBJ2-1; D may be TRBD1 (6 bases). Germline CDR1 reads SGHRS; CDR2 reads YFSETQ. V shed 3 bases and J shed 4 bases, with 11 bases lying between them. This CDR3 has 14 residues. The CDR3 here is CASSSDQGYNEQFF. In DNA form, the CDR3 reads TGCGCCAGCAGCTCGGATCAGGGGTACAATGAGCAGTTCTTC. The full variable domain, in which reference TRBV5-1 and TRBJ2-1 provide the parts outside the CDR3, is KAGVTQTPRYLIKTRGQQVTLSCSPISGHRSVSWYQQTPGQGLQFLFEYFSETQRNKGNFPGRFSGRQFSNSRSEMNVSTLELGDSALYLCASSSDQGYNEQFFGPGTRLTVL.

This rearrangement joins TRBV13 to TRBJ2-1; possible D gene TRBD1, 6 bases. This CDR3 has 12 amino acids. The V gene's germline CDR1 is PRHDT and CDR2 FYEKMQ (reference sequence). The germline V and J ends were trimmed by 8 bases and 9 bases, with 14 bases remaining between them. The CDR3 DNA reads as TGTGCCAGCGCAGGGGAACCGGCTGAGCAGTTCTTC. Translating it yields CASAGEPAEQFF.

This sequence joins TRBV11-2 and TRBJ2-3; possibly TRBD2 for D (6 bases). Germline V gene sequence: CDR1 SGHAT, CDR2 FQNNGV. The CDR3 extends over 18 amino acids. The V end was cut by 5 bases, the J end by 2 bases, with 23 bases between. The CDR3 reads CASSQVREAALHTDTQYF. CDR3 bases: TGTGCCAGCAGCCAAGTAAGGGAGGCAGCCCTCCACACAGATACGCAGTATTTT.

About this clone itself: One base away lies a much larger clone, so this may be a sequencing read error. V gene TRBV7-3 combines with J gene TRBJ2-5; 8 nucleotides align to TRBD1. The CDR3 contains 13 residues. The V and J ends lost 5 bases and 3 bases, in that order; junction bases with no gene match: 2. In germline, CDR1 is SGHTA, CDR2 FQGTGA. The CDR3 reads CASSTDREETQYF. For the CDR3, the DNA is TGTGCCAGCAGCACGGACAGGGAAGAGACCCAGTACTTC.

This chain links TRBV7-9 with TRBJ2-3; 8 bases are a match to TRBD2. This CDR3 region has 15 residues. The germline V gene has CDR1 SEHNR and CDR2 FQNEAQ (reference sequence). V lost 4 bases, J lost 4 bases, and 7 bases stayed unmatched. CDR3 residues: CASSSGLVHPDTQYF. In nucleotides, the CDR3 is TGTGCCAGCAGCTCGGGACTAGTTCATCCAGATACGCAGTATTTT.

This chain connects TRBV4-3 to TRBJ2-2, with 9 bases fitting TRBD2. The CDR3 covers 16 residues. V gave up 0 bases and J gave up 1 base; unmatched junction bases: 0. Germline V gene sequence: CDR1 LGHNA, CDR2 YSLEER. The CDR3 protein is CASSQDSGGNTGELFF. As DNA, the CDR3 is TGCGCCAGCAGCCAAGATAGCGGGGGGAACACCGGGGAGCTGTTTTTT.

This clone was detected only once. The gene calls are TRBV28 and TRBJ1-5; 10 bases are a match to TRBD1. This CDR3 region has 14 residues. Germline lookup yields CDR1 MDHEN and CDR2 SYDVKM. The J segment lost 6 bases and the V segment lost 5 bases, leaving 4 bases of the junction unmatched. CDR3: CASSPRTGGQPQHF. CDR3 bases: TGTGCCAGCAGTCCCCGGACAGGGGGTCAGCCCCAGCATTTT.

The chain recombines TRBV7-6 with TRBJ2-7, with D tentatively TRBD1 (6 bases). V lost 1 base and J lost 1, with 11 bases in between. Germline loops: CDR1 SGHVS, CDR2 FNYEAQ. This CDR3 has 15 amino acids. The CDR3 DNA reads TGTGCCAGCAGCTTAGTTGGGGGCACTTCCTACGAGCAGTACTTC. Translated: CASSLVGGTSYEQYF.

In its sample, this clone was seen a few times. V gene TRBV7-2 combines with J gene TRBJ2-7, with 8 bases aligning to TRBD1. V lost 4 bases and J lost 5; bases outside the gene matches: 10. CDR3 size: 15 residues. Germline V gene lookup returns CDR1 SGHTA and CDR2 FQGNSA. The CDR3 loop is CASSSISGGLNEQYF. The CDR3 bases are TGTGCCAGCAGCTCAATCTCAGGGGGCCTGAACGAGCAGTACTTC.

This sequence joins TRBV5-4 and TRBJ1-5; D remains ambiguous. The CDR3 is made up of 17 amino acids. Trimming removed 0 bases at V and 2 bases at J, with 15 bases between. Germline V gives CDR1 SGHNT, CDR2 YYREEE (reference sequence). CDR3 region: CASSLGGGPRGNQPQHF. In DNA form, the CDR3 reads TGTGCCAGCAGCTTGGGTGGAGGGCCCCGGGGCAATCAGCCCCAGCATTTT.